This passage covers 18 T cell receptor beta chains from one sample sequenced in a study of T cells in Graves' hyperthyroidism and ophthalmopathy. From RNA transcripts, TCR beta CDR3 regions were amplified. First-round RT-PCR of the TCR CDR3 relied on the HTBI primer set. TCRdb recomputed calls from the multiplex PCR reads with MiXCR, one row per CDR3 protein. In the table there are 500,000 to 550,000 distinct CDR3 sequences, 20% of which are singletons. The sample consisted of blood. These receptors all come from a man in his forties with Graves' ophthalmopathy.

There are many counts of this clonotype. The chain links TRBV28 to TRBJ1-2; D is unclear. V was clipped by 7 bases and J by 8 bases, with 20 bases between them. CDR1 is MDHEN, CDR2 SYDVKM, per germline. The CDR3 sequence is 14 residues long. CDR3 amino acids: CASTRRVSERGYTF. CDR3 nucleotide sequence: TGTGCCAGCACTCGTAGGGTATCGGAGCGGGGCTACACCTTC.

This clonotype was picked up many times. The chain joins TRBV11-2 to TRBJ1-5; the D is unclear. This CDR3 contains 15 residues. The V gene's germline CDR1 is SGHAT and CDR2 FQNNGV. V gave up 1 base and J gave up 0 bases, with 7 bases separating them. CDR3 region: CASSLASVSNQPQHF. As DNA, the CDR3 is TGTGCCAGCAGCTTAGCGTCGGTTAGCAATCAGCCCCAGCATTTT.

This chain uses TRBV10-3 with TRBJ1-2, with D possibly matching TRBD1 (5 bases). In germline, CDR1 is ENHRY, CDR2 SYGVKD. Trimming left V 0 bases short and J 8 bases short, with 19 bases between. This CDR3 contains 16 residues. In nucleotides, the CDR3 is TGTGCCATCAGTGAGTCCCGACCGCGGGCCACAGGCGGCTACACCTTC. Residues: CAISESRPRATGGYTF.

In this sample, this clonotype turned up a few times. This chain's CDR3 is CASSTRTGYKLFF. CDR3 in DNA: TGTGCCAGCAGTACACGTACAGGGTATAAACTGTTTTTT. The chain combines TRBV12-3 or TRBV12-4 with TRBJ1-4; weak D call: TRBD1 (6 bases). CDR3 size: 13 residues. With 5 bases removed from V and 11 bases from J, the gap between germline ends came to 15 bases.

V and J are TRBV11-2 and TRBJ1-2, with 8 bases that match TRBD1. Per the germline V gene, CDR1 is SGHAT and CDR2 is FQNNGV. Losses at the gene ends were 6 bases for V and 8 bases for J; bases not matched to a gene: 8. The CDR3 is made up of 13 amino acids. CDR3 coding DNA: TGTGCCAGCAGACCATCTCAGGGGGCGGGCTACACCTTC. It translates to CASRPSQGAGYTF. The variable domain in full, completed from reference TRBV11-2 and TRBJ1-2, reads EAGVAQSPRYKIIEKRQSVAFWCNPISGHATLYWYQQILGQGPKLLIQFQNNGVVDDSQLPKDRFSAERLKGVDSTLKIQPAKLEDSAVYLCASRPSQGAGYTFGSGTRLTVV.

At least ten counts were recorded for this clonotype. The chain recombines TRBV7-9 with TRBJ2-1, with no clear D. V lost 4 bases, J lost 6 bases, and 16 bases lay in between. The germline CDR1 and CDR2 sequences are SEHNR and FQNEAQ (reference sequence). The CDR3 sequence is 15 residues long. As DNA, the CDR3 is TGTGCCAGCAGCTCAATGGCCTTATCAGTCAATGAGCAGTTCTTC. This codes for CASSSMALSVNEQFF.

The chain uses TRBV7-2 and TRBJ1-1, with a possible D match to TRBD1 (6 bases). V was shortened by 2 bases and J by 4 bases, with 17 bases between the two germline ends. The length of the CDR3 is 16 residues. Per germline, CDR1 SGHTA and CDR2 FQGNSA. The chain's CDR3 is CASSLTLGALATEAFF. DNA for the CDR3: TGTGCCAGCAGCTTAACATTGGGGGCTCTCGCCACTGAAGCTTTCTTT. The full variable domain, its missing parts supplied by reference TRBV7-2 and TRBJ1-1, is GAGVSQSPSNKVTEKGKDVELRCDPISGHTALYWYRQSLGQGLEFLIYFQGNSAPDKSGLPSDRFSAERTGGSVSTLTIQRTQQEDSAVYLCASSLTLGALATEAFFGQGTRLTVV.

The V call is TRBV5-1, the J call TRBJ2-7; weak D call: TRBD2 (6 bases). This CDR3 contains 15 residues. The germline V gene encodes CDR1 SGHRS and CDR2 YFSETQ. The V gene lost 0 bases and the J gene lost 2 bases, with 12 bases spanning the gap. The CDR3 sequence is CASSLASGSAYEQYF. CDR3 bases: TGCGCCAGCAGCTTGGCCAGCGGGTCCGCCTACGAGCAGTACTTC. Full variable domain (outside the CDR3, taken from reference TRBV5-1 and TRBJ2-7): KAGVTQTPRYLIKTRGQQVTLSCSPISGHRSVSWYQQTPGQGLQFLFEYFSETQRNKGNFPGRFSGRQFSNSRSEMNVSTLELGDSALYLCASSLASGSAYEQYFGPGTRLTVT.

This clonotype was counted at least ten times. This sequence joins TRBV27 and TRBJ1-2; 7 bases agree with TRBD1. The CDR3 length is 15 residues. Losses at the gene ends were 2 bases for V and 8 bases for J; bases not matched to a gene: 11. Germline V CDR1 and CDR2: MNHEY, SMNVEV (reference sequence). The CDR3 here is CASSLRTGSGVGYTF. The CDR3 coding sequence is TGTGCCAGCAGTTTACGGACAGGTTCAGGGGTGGGCTACACCTTC.

CDR3 residues: CASSYSRGLGNQETQYF. The DNA for the CDR3 is TGTGCCAGCAGTTACTCGCGGGGCCTGGGTAACCAAGAGACCCAGTACTTC. The chain links TRBV6-5 to TRBJ2-5; perhaps TRBD2 as D (6 bases). CDR1 and CDR2 from the germline V gene are MNHEY and SVGAGI. The CDR3 has 17 amino acids. V was shortened by 0 bases and J by 0 bases, with 14 bases between the two germline ends.

This clonotype was seen repeatedly, ten times or more. This sequence joins TRBV6-2 or TRBV6-3 and TRBJ2-3; a possible D gene is TRBD1 (6 bases). CDR1 MNHEY and CDR2 SVGEGT come from the germline V gene. Trimming cost V 7 bases and J 6 bases, with 29 bases left between them. The CDR3 contains 18 residues. The CDR3, as DNA: TGTGCCAGCACCCCCCCCGCTGGGCGACAGGCCCAAAGCGATACGCAGTATTTT. Protein sequence: CASTPPAGRQAQSDTQYF.

The V gene is TRBV5-6, the J gene TRBJ2-7; TRBD1 might be the D (6 bases). The CDR3 extends over 15 amino acids. The ends were cut back, 4 bases at V and 2 bases at J, with 16 bases in the middle. The germline V gene encodes CDR1 SGHDT and CDR2 YYEEEE. The CDR3 loop is CASSLGTLVTYEQYF. For the CDR3, the DNA is TGTGCCAGCAGCCTCGGGACACTGGTGACCTACGAGCAGTACTTC.

The chain uses TRBV12-3 or TRBV12-4 and TRBJ1-3; the D is unclear. V lost 6 bases and J 9 bases, leaving 12 bases between the germline ends. CDR3 size: 12 residues. CDR3 protein: CASSPLPSTIYF. The DNA of the CDR3 is TGTGCCAGCAGCCCCTTACCATCCACCATATATTTT.

This clonotype was observed at least ten times. J is TRBJ2-1 and V is TRBV19; D not resolved. V was cut by 7 bases and J by 0 bases, with 7 bases left in between. The CDR3 sequence is 13 residues long. Germline CDR1 is LNHDA and CDR2 is SQIVND (reference sequence). CDR3 region: CASNGGSYNEQFF. DNA for the CDR3: TGTGCCAGTAACGGCGGCTCCTACAATGAGCAGTTCTTC.

This clonotype was detected only a few times. The chain uses TRBV20-1 and TRBJ2-1; 11 positions agree with TRBD2. V lost 6 bases, J lost 5 bases, and 9 bases stayed unmatched. The CDR3 length is 15 residues. The germline V gene encodes CDR1 DFQATT and CDR2 SNEGSKA (reference sequence). The CDR3 DNA follows: TGCAGTGCGAGCCCGGGACTAGCGGCTAACAATGAGCAGTTCTTC. Its protein product is CSASPGLAANNEQFF.

This clonotype has only a few counts. This CDR3 reads CASSPRGQLSYEQYF. The CDR3 DNA reads as TGTGCCAGCAGCCCACGGGGACAGTTATCGTACGAGCAGTACTTC. This sequence joins TRBV7-3 and TRBJ2-7; 7 nucleotides agree with TRBD1. Germline V gives CDR1 SGHTA, CDR2 FQGTGA. V was clipped by 5 bases and J by 4 bases; unmatched bases: 11. The length of the CDR3 is 15 residues.

In this sample, this clonotype turned up many times. For the CDR3, the DNA is TGTGCCAGCAGTCAAGGACAGGGTACGCAGTATTTT. Translating gives CASSQGQGTQYF. The chain employs TRBV12-3 or TRBV12-4 and TRBJ2-3; 8 bases align to TRBD1. After removal of 5 bases from V and 8 bases from J, the junction contained 3 bases not matched to a gene. The CDR3 is 12 residues long.

V usage is TRBV19 and J usage is TRBJ2-7, with D perhaps matching TRBD1 (6 bases). V shed 3 bases and J shed 0 bases, with 9 bases lying between them. Germline V CDR1 and CDR2: LNHDA, SQIVND (reference sequence). The CDR3 is 14 residues long. In nucleotides, the CDR3 is TGTGCCAGTAGTATGCGGACAGCCTCCTACGAGCAGTACTTC. Translation: CASSMRTASYEQYF.